These T cell receptor beta chains were read from a single sample in a study of regulatory T cells in long-lasting Graves disease. One entry per CDR3 protein results from TCRdb running MiXCR on the multiplex PCR reads. The sample lists 620,000 or so distinct CDR3 sequences, about 16% occurring once. This sample also appeared in a second study, on T cells in Graves' hyperthyroidism and ophthalmopathy.

The sample in question was peripheral blood mononuclear cells (PBMCs), obtained at new diagnosis, from a patient treated with antithyroid drugs. These TCRs come from a woman in her thirties with Graves disease. Each CDR3 is given with its conserved first and last residue. Expanded clones are given a class, and other clones once, few, many or no size at all.

>TRBV10-3|TRBJ1-5|NA
CAISEGAGQPQHF
>TRBV19|TRBJ2-5|NA
CASSVDRLYQETQYF
>TRBV28|TRBJ2-7|many
CASRYLPGQGPIPYEQYF
>TRBV19|TRBJ2-7|few
CASSATGATYEQYF
>TRBV6-9|TRBJ1-1|many
CASSYSNGGFEAFF
>TRBV19|TRBJ1-5|NA
CASSVTGGRNQPQHF
>TRBV30|TRBJ1-1|many
CAWSIQVMNTEAFF
>TRBV6-5|TRBJ1-3|many
CASSYSGATSGNTIYF
>TRBV5-5|TRBJ2-5|NA
CASSSVETQYF
>TRBV4-2|TRBJ2-2|NA
CASSQDLGLAGAITGELFF
>TRBV7-2|TRBJ2-1|many
CASIPTSGFDEQFF
>TRBV4-1|TRBJ2-7|few
CASARVGGSYEQYF
>TRBV29-1|TRBJ2-3|many
CSASGTLADTQYF
>TRBV9|TRBJ2-2|NA
CASSIGINTGELFF
>TRBV6-1|TRBJ2-3|few
CASSAGISRVTDTQYF
>TRBV20-1|TRBJ2-1|NA
CSARDPYVYNEQFF
>TRBV20-1|TRBJ1-2|many
CSASPGTGTGGYTF
>TRBV3-1|TRBJ2-3|few
CASNHGTGGSDTQYF
>TRBV6-1|TRBJ1-6|NA
CASRRETGSSYNSPLHF
>TRBV27|TRBJ2-7|many
CATTILAGGNYEQYF
>TRBV19|TRBJ2-7|NA
CASSPGGTHSSYEQYF
>TRBV24-1|TRBJ2-5|few
CATSDAGTAQETQYF
>TRBV4-2|TRBJ1-2|NA
CASSHQESYTF
>TRBV7-8|TRBJ2-4|NA
CASSLVSRGEGTKNIQYF
>TRBV4-1|TRBJ1-4|NA
CASSQGSVGGWEKLFF
>TRBV28|TRBJ1-6|NA
CASSSIGNSPLHF
>TRBV9|TRBJ2-3|NA
CASRDLTGADTQYF
>TRBV6-1|TRBJ2-3|NA
CASRGLAFSTDTQYF
>TRBV29-1|TRBJ1-2|few
CSIPGLSNYGYTF
>TRBV12-3/TRBV12-4|TRBJ2-7|many
CASSAGTGTYEQYF
>TRBV7-9|TRBJ2-2|NA
CASSPQGGYTGELFF
>TRBV7-9|TRBJ2-1|NA
CASSFSGGAGGPVPEQFF
>TRBV18|TRBJ2-1|few
CASSPVSSSYNEQFF
>TRBV5-6|TRBJ2-7|NA
CASSLSPIGSYEQYF
>TRBV7-2|TRBJ2-1|NA
CASSLFIREGGRYNEQFF
>TRBV2|TRBJ2-5|few
CATRAREGRGETQYF
>TRBV5-6|TRBJ1-2|NA
CASSTRTGYGYTF
>TRBV29-1|TRBJ2-3|few
CSLRTSGSSSTDTQYF
>TRBV10-2|TRBJ2-1|NA
CASSTLSGGRPNQFF
>TRBV5-1|TRBJ2-1|NA
CASEYGGRGLYNEQFF
>TRBV2|TRBJ1-1|many
CASSLTTGQPGSFF
>TRBV28|TRBJ1-5|many
CASRETGGADQPQHF
>TRBV5-5|TRBJ1-2|NA
CASSPGRLGGYTF
>TRBV3-1|TRBJ2-2|NA
CASSQYSGTGRAGELFF
>TRBV14|TRBJ1-2|few
CASSQRTGDGYTF
>TRBV6-5|TRBJ1-2|many
CASSYSGVVYGYTF
>TRBV20-1|TRBJ2-7|many
CSAPNTKNYEQYF
>TRBV4-1|TRBJ2-5|NA
CASSHPDPGIETQYF
>TRBV5-1|TRBJ2-2|few
CASSQEQTVAGELFF
>TRBV29-1|TRBJ1-5|many
CSFMGGAGQPQHF
>TRBV7-2|TRBJ1-6|NA
CASSLVPSVGSPLHF